This T cell receptor (beta chain) appears in the sequencing data of a study of T cell responses to AZD1222 COVID-19 vaccine. General study findings and limits: The peak T cell response came first, and repertoires were sampled only after it. At study baseline, merely several AZD1222 recipients were seropositive.

Details on this clone: No antigen is known for it.

The data were produced by immunoSEQ multiplex PCR, yet TCRdb's version contains in-frame clones alone and is incomplete. Here the sample spans around 25,000 clones, roughly 84% being singletons. This CDR3 spans 12 amino acids. V was cut by 4 bases and J by 7 bases, with 11 bases left in between. Germline V gives CDR1 MNHNY, CDR2 SVGAGI (reference sequence). This chain joins TRBV6-6 and TRBJ2-7; no clear D gene. The sequence was obtained from an adult who received the AZD1222 COVID-19 vaccine. Here the sequenced sample was peripheral blood, taken 28 days after the second AZD1222 dose. DNA of the CDR3: TGTGCCAGCAGTTCCAGCGCGATAGAGCAGTACTTC. This sequence encodes CASSSSAIEQYF.